These T cell receptor beta chains were read from a single sample in a study of Ad26.COV2.S vaccination and SARS-CoV-2 variants. Clones were sequenced by immunoSEQ multiplex PCR, and TCRdb holds only the in-frame ones, with some missing. The table lists roughly 400,000 clones, about 90% of them singletons. The material sequenced was peripheral blood, taken in a trial of Ad26.COV2.S vaccine versus placebo. Receptors were obtained from a person between 18 and 65 years old who received the Ad26.COV2.S COVID-19 vaccine or a placebo. Both conserved end residues are part of each CDR3. A D gene is named only where the DNA matches it firmly. Size is omitted from some rows. Given values are once, few, many or a class for expanded clones.

V gene	D gene	clone size	J gene	CDR3 protein	CDR3 DNA
TRBV5-4	NA	NA	TRBJ1-1	CASSLSGEGEAFF	TGTGCCAGCAGCTTGTCGGGGGAGGGTGAAGCTTTCTTT
TRBV28	TRBD1	NA	TRBJ2-5	CASKGTAQETQYF	TGTGCCAGCAAAGGGACAGCACAAGAGACCCAGTACTTC
TRBV4-1	TRBD1	NA	TRBJ1-6	CASSQTPGQGNSPLHF	TGCGCCAGCAGCCAAACCCCGGGACAGGGTAATTCACCCCTCCACTTT
TRBV6-7	TRBD1	NA	TRBJ2-1	CASSYSIGDRVGLGWNEQFF	TGTGCCAGCAGTTACTCGATAGGGGACAGGGTGGGTTTAGGATGGAATGAGCAGTTCTTC
TRBV13	TRBD2	once	TRBJ2-7	CASSSPSGSYSYEQYF	TGTGCCAGCAGCTCCCCTAGCGGGAGCTATTCCTACGAGCAGTACTTC
TRBV19	TRBD1	few	TRBJ2-2	CASSIQLTGANTGELFF	TGTGCCAGTAGTATACAGTTGACAGGGGCGAACACCGGGGAGCTGTTTTTT
TRBV15	NA	NA	TRBJ1-1	CATSRAGGGTEAFF	TGTGCCACCAGCAGGGCGGGAGGTGGAACTGAAGCTTTCTTT
TRBV28	TRBD1	NA	TRBJ2-3	CASSSGQDSTDTQYF	TGTGCCAGCAGTTCCGGACAGGACAGCACAGATACGCAGTATTTT
TRBV4-2	NA	NA	TRBJ1-2	CASSQELGRGSYTF	TGTGCCAGCAGCCAAGAACTTGGTCGCGGAAGCTACACCTTC
TRBV28	NA	NA	TRBJ1-5	CASSLGTLNQPQHF	TGTGCCAGCAGTTTAGGGACACTAAATCAGCCCCAGCATTTT
TRBV27	NA	NA	TRBJ2-7	CASSSPAQAEQYF	TGTGCCAGCAGTTCCCCGGCTCAGGCCGAGCAGTACTTC
TRBV6-2/TRBV6-3	NA	NA	TRBJ2-3	CASSYLAPGRDTQYF	TGTGCCAGCAGTTACCTAGCCCCAGGGCGAGATACGCAGTATTTT
TRBV28	TRBD1	NA	TRBJ1-2	CASSLRSTGDYGYTF	TGTGCCAGCAGTTTAAGGTCTACAGGGGACTATGGCTACACCTTC
TRBV7-2	NA	NA	TRBJ1-6	CASSLGPGDSPLHF	TGTGCCAGCAGCTTAGGACCAGGGGATTCACCCCTCCACTTT
TRBV11-3	NA	NA	TRBJ1-2	CASSGGYTF	TGTGCCAGCAGCGGGGGCTACACCTTC
TRBV6-4	NA	NA	TRBJ2-5	CASSDNGGETQYF	TGTGCCAGCAGTGACAACGGGGGTGAGACCCAGTACTTC
TRBV5-4	TRBD1	NA	TRBJ1-2	CASRTTGAVYGYTF	TGTGCCAGCAGAACGACAGGGGCGGTGTATGGCTACACCTTC
TRBV27	TRBD1	NA	TRBJ2-5	CASSSGTGVQETQYF	TGTGCCAGCAGTTCCGGGACAGGAGTACAAGAGACCCAGTACTTC
TRBV24-1	NA	once	TRBJ2-5	CATSDPTGAPYQETQYF	TGTGCCACCAGTGACCCTACAGGAGCTCCGTACCAAGAGACCCAGTACTTC
TRBV6-2/TRBV6-3	TRBD2	NA	TRBJ2-7	CASSMRSGIVPYF	TGTGCCAGCAGTATGCGTAGCGGGATAGTCCCTTACTTC
TRBV5-1	NA	NA	TRBJ2-1	CASSPRHTGPQLPGDEQFF	TGCGCCAGCAGCCCGAGACATACAGGACCCCAACTTCCCGGGGATGAGCAGTTCTTC
TRBV20-1	NA	NA	TRBJ1-3	CSALQGNTIYF	TGCAGTGCCCTACAGGGAAACACCATATATTTT
TRBV7-8	TRBD1	NA	TRBJ1-6	CASSDGDSHNSPLHF	TGTGCCAGCAGCGACGGGGACAGTCATAATTCACCCCTCCACTTT